The entry below describes one T cell receptor (beta chain). This specimen belongs to a study of shared clonotypes between healthy human individuals. Germline V gene sequence: CDR1 KGHSH, CDR2 LQKENI. V was trimmed by 1 base and J by 6 bases, leaving 13 bases between them. The length of the CDR3 is 14 residues. The method was immunoSEQ multiplex PCR; TCRdb's version includes in-frame clones alone and lacks a portion of them. The sample consists of roughly 1,500,000 clones, roughly 98% of them appearing once. Sequencing was performed on naive CD4+ T cells sorted from blood. Subset here: CD45RA+ positively selected. This receptor was identified in a man under 40 in good health. The genes are TRBV18 and TRBJ2-7, with D possibly TRBD1 on 6 matching bases. The CDR3 protein is CASSPLPGVSEQYF. In nucleotides, the CDR3 is TGTGCCAGCTCACCACTGCCAGGGGTTTCCGAGCAGTACTTC.